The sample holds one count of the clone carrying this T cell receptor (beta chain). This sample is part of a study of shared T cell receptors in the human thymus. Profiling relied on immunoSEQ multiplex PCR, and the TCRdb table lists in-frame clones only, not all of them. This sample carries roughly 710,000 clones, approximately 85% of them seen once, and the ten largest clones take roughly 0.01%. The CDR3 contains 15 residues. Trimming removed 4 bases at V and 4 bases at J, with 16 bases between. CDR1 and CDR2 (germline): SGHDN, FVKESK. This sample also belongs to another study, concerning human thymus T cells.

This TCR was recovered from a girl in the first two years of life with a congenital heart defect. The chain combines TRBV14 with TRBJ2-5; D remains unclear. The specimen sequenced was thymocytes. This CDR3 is CASSLQDLRLETQYF. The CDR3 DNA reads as TGTGCCAGCAGCCTCCAAGATCTACGACTAGAGACCCAGTACTTC. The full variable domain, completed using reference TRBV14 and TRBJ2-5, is EAGVTQFPSHSVIEKGQTVTLRCDPISGHDNLYWYRRVMGKEIKFLLHFVKESKQDESGMPNNRFLAERTGGTYSTLKVQPAELEDSGVYFCASSLQDLRLETQYFGPGTRLLVL.